The rows below give T cell receptor beta chains drawn from one sample of a study of human T cells and chemical hapten exposure. Using its own MiXCR run on the RACE reads, TCRdb lists one record per CDR3 protein. The table shows under 90,000 distinct CDR3 sequences, with roughly a tenth occurring only once. The sample was whole blood, taken in connection with sensitization to the hapten diphenylcyclopropenone (DPC). The source is a woman aged 40 to 50 with alopecia areata. Some clones in this sample may be carry-over from other donors' samples. Each CDR3 is given with its conserved first and last residue. A D gene is named only where the DNA matches it firmly. Only some rows state a clone size, as once, few, many or a class for expanded clones.

size,V,J,D,DNA,CDR3
many,TRBV4-2,TRBJ2-1,.,TGTGCCAGCAGCCGAAAGTACGACGGCCTGGACAATGAGCAGTTCTTC,CASSRKYDGLDNEQFF
many,TRBV9,TRBJ1-5,.,TGTGCCAGCAGCGTCGGACTAGGCAATCAGCCCCAGCATTTT,CASSVGLGNQPQHF
.,TRBV6-5,TRBJ2-7,.,TGTGCCAGCAGTTACTCAAGAGGGCCCTACGAGCAGTACTTC,CASSYSRGPYEQYF
few,TRBV12-3/TRBV12-4,TRBJ2-7,TRBD1,TGTGCCAGCAGTTTATTCGGTTGGACAGGGAACGAGCAGTACTTC,CASSLFGWTGNEQYF
many,TRBV7-6,TRBJ1-6,.,TGTGCCAGCAGCTTTGACAGGTCACCCCTCCACTTT,CASSFDRSPLHF
many,TRBV6-2/TRBV6-3,TRBJ1-1,.,TGTGCCAGCAGTTATTTCGGGAACACTGAAGCTTTCTTT,CASSYFGNTEAFF
.,TRBV2,TRBJ2-7,TRBD1,TGTGCCAGCAGGGGACAGACCTCCTACGAGCAGAACTTC,CASRGQTSYEQNF
many,TRBV7-9,TRBJ1-1,.,TGTGCCAGCAGCTTAATTACCGGGACTGAAGCTTTCTTT,CASSLITGTEAFF
few,TRBV28,TRBJ2-7,TRBD2,TGTGCCAGCACCCCGACCCTAGCGGGATCCTACGAGCAGTACTTC,CASTPTLAGSYEQYF
many,TRBV7-3,TRBJ2-3,.,TGTGCCAGCAGTCAAAGGGGTGGAGGAGGGAGAACAGATACGCAGTATTTT,CASSQRGGGGRTDTQYF
.,TRBV6-6,TRBJ2-5,.,TGTGCCAGCAGTCAACTACTAGGTCAAGAGACCCAGTACTTC,CASSQLLGQETQYF